Each of the 5 T cell receptor beta chains below was sequenced from the same sample in a study of T cells and Merkel cell carcinoma outcomes (dated by TCRdb to 2018 to 2021). Receptor libraries were prepared by the immunoSEQ multiplex PCR assay. TCRdb's version of the immuneACCESS table is confined to in-frame rearrangements and falls short of the full clone set. An unresolved V gene accounts for under half of the shortfall where checked; the remainder is of unknown origin. For this sample there are approximately 490 clones; 70% to 90% appear just once. The ten largest clones take up approximately 9.6% of the sample. Sequencing was done on a sample of tumor tissue from Merkel cell carcinoma. The receptors were gathered from a human donor with Merkel cell carcinoma.

On this clone: At one end, the junction sequence differs from germline, possibly due to a read error. The V call is TRBV5-3, the J call TRBJ2-6; D is undetermined. TRBV5-3 qualifies as an ORF whose function is uncertain. CDR3 length: 17 amino acids. CDR3 sequence (DNA): TGTGCCAGACCGCCCATAGTGGTAACAAAGTCGGGCCAACGTCCTGACTTC. Translation: CARPPIVVTKSGQRPDF.

The rearrangement joins TRBV9 to TRBJ2-1; maybe TRBD2 (5 bases). This CDR3 spans 15 amino acids. CDR1 SGDLS and CDR2 YYNGEE come from the germline V gene. With 0 bases removed from V and 8 bases from J, the gap between germline ends came to 15 bases. The CDR3 sequence: CASSVEGSGYDEQFF. The CDR3 nucleotides read TGTGCCAGCAGCGTAGAGGGTTCGGGGTACGATGAGCAGTTCTTC.

The chain employs TRBV14 and TRBJ2-7; 16 nucleotides agree with TRBD2. Trimming took 5 bases from V and 7 from J; bases not matched to a gene: 5. Germline V gene data show CDR1 as SGHDN and CDR2 as FVKESK. The CDR3 covers 15 residues. The CDR3 DNA reads TGTGCCAGCAGCGGGACTAGCGGGAGGGTTGGGGAGCAGTACTTC. It yields the protein CASSGTSGRVGEQYF.

On this clone: At one boundary the junction diverges from the germline segment, which might be a read error. The rearrangement joins TRBV6-5 to TRBJ2-7, with 8 bases lining up with TRBD1. The CDR3 sequence is 15 residues long. Germline CDR1 MNHEY, CDR2 SVGAGI. The CDR3 region has the DNA TGTGCCAGCAGTAGTCCGGGACAGGCCTCCGACGAGCAGTACTTC. Its protein is CASSSPGQASDEQYF.

CDR3 amino acids: CASAGLGREQYF. CDR3 DNA sequence: TGTGCCAGCGCGGGACTCGGGCGGGAGCAGTACTTC. The chain carries TRBV28 and TRBJ2-7, with D possibly matching TRBD2 (6 bases). The germline gives CDR1 MDHEN, CDR2 SYDVKM. Trimming took off 8 bases at V and 7 bases at J, with 15 bases between the two ends. This CDR3 comprises 12 residues. The entire variable domain, with the rest obtained from reference TRBV28 and TRBJ2-7, is as follows: DVKVTQSSRYLVKRTGEKVFLECVQDMDHENMFWYRQDPGLGLRLIYFSYDVKMKEKGDIPEGYSVSREKKERFSLILESASTNQTSMYLCASAGLGREQYFGPGTRLTVT.